Here is one T cell receptor (beta chain) with its context. This sample was taken from a study of PD-L1 blockade in urothelial cancer. Study at large: About 90% of the roughly 29 patients were men with bladder-origin urothelial cancer. Blood was evaluated 3 weeks (second dose) and 6 weeks after therapy began. Typically, measured as a median, blood samples had more than 110,000 T cells.

Sequencing was performed with immunoSEQ multiplex PCR; in TCRdb, only in-frame clones are kept and a portion is missing. The sample contains some 41,000 clones, 70% to 90% of which appear only once. The sample in question was PBMCs, obtained around atezolizumab (anti-PD-L1) treatment. The source of this sequence is a man older than 75 with urothelial cancer.

The CDR3 region is CASSKTGGNQPQHF. The CDR3 nucleotides read TGTGCCAGCAGCAAAACAGGGGGCAATCAGCCCCAGCATTTT. This chain uses TRBV6-6 with TRBJ1-5; 7 nucleotides match TRBD1. Trimming took 6 bases from V and 2 from J; bases not matched to a gene: 4. Germline-derived CDR1 and CDR2 are MNHNY and SVGAGI (reference sequence). The CDR3 is 14 amino acids.